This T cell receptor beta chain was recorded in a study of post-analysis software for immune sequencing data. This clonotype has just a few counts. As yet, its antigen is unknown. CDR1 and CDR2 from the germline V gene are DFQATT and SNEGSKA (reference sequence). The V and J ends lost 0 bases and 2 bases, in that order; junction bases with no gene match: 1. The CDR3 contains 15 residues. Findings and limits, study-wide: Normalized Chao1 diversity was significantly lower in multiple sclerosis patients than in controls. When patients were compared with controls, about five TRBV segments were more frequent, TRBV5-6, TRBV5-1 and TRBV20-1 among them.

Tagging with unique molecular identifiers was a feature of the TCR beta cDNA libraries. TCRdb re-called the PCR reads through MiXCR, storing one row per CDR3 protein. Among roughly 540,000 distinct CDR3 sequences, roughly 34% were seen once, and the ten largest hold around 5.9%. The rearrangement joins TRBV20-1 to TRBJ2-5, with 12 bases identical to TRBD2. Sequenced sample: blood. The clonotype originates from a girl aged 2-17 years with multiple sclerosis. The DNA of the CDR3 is TGCAGTGCTAGAGAGACTAGCGGGGGACAAGAGACCCAGTACTTC. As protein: CSARETSGGQETQYF.